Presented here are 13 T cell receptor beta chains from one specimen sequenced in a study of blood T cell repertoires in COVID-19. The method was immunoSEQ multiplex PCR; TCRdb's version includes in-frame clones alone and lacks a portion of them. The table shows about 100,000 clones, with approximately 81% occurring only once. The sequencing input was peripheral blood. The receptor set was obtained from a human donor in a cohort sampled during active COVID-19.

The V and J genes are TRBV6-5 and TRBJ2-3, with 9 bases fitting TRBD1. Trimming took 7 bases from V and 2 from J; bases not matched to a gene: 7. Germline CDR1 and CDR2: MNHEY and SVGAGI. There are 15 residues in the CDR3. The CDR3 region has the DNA TGTGCCAGCACGACGGGACAGGGAGACACAGATACGCAGTATTTT. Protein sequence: CASTTGQGDTDTQYF.

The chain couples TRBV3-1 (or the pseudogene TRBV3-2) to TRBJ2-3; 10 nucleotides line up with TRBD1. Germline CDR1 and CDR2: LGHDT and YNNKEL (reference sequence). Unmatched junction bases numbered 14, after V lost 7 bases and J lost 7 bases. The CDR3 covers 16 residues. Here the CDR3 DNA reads TGTGCCAGCAAGACAGGGGGCGCGATCGAAAGGAATACGCAGTATTTT. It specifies CASKTGGAIERNTQYF.

CDR3 sequence reads: CASSSTSGPLREQYF. CDR3 coding DNA: TGTGCCAGCAGCTCGACTAGCGGGCCTTTACGCGAGCAGTACTTC. The chain is built from TRBV5-5 and TRBJ2-7; 10 positions match TRBD2. This CDR3 comprises 15 residues. Trimming removed 3 bases from V and 6 bases from J; junction bases left unmatched: 9. Looked up from germline, CDR1 is SGHKS and CDR2 is YYEKEE (reference sequence).

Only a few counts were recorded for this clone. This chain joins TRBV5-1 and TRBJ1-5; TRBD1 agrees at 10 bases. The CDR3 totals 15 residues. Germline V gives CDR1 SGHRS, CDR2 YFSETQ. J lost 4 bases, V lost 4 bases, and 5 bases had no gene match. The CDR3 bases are TGCGCCAGCAGCCGCACGGGACAGGGGAATCAGCCCCAGCATTTT. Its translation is CASSRTGQGNQPQHF.

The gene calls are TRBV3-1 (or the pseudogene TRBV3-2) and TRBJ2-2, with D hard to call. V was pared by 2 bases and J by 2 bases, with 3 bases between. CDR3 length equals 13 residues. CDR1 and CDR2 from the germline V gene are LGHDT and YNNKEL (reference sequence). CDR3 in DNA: TGTGCCAGCAGCCAACAAAACACCGGGGAGCTGTTTTTT. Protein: CASSQQNTGELFF.

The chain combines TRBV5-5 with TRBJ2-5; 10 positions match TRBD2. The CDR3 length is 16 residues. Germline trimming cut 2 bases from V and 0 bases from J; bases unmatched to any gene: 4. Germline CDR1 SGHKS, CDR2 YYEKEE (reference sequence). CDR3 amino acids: CASSFPGTSDQETQYF. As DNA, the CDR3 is TGTGCCAGCAGCTTTCCCGGGACTAGCGACCAAGAGACCCAGTACTTC. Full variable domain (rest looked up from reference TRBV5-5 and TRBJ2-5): DAGVTQSPTHLIKTRGQQVTLRCSPISGHKSVSWYQQVLGQGPQFIFQYYEKEERGRGNFPDRFSARQFPNYSSELNVNALLLGDSALYLCASSFPGTSDQETQYFGPGTRLLVL.

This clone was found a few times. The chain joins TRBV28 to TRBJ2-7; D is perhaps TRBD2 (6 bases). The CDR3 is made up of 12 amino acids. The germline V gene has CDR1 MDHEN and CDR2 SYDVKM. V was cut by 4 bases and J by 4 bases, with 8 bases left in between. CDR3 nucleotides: TGTGCCAGCAGTTCGGACTATTACGAGCAGTACTTC. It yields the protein CASSSDYYEQYF. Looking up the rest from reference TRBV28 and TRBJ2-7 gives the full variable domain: DVKVTQSSRYLVKRTGEKVFLECVQDMDHENMFWYRQDPGLGLRLIYFSYDVKMKEKGDIPEGYSVSREKKERFSLILESASTNQTSMYLCASSSDYYEQYFGPGTRLTVT.

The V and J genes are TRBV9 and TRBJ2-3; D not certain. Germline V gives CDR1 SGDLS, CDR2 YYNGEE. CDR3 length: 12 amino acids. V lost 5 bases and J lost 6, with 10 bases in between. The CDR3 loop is CASSYVRDTQYF. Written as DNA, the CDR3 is TGTGCCAGCAGTTACGTGAGGGATACGCAGTATTTT.

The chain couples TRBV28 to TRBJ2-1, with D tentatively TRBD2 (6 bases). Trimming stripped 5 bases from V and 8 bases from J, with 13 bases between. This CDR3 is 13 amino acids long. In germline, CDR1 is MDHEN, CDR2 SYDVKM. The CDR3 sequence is CASSRTGVDEQFF. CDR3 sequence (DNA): TGTGCCAGCAGTCGGACGGGGGTGGATGAGCAGTTCTTC.

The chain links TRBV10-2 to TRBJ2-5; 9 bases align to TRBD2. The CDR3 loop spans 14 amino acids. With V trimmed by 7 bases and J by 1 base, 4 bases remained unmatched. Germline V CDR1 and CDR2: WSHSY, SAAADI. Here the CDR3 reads CASTAGGPQETQYF. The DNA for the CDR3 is TGCGCCAGCACCGCGGGAGGGCCCCAAGAGACCCAGTACTTC.

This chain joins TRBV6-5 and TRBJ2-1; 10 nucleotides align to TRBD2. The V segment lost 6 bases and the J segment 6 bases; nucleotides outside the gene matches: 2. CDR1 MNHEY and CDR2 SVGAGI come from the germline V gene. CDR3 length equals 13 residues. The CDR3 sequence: CASRASGSNEQFF. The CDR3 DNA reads TGTGCCAGCAGAGCTAGCGGGAGCAATGAGCAGTTCTTC.

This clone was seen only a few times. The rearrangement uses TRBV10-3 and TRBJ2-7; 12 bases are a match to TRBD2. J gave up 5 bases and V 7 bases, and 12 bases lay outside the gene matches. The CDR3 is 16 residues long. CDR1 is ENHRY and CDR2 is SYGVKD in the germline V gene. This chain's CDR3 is CAITRGASGRDHEQYF. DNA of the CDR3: TGTGCCATCACCCGGGGGGCTAGCGGGAGGGACCACGAGCAGTACTTC.

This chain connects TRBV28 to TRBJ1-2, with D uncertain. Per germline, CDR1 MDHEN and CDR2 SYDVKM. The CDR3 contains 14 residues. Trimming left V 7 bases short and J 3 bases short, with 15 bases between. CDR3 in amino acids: CASTNPVNYYGYTF. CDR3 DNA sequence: TGTGCCAGCACGAATCCGGTCAACTACTATGGCTACACCTTC.